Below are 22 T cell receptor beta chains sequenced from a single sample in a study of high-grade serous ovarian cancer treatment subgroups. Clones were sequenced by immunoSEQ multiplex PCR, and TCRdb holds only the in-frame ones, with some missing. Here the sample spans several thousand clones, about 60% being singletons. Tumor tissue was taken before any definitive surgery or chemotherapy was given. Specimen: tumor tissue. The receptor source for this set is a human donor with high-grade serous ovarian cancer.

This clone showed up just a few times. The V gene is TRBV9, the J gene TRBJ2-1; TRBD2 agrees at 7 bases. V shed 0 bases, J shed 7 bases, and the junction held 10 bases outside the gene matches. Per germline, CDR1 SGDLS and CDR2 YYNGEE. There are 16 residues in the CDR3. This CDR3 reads CASSVGEGGPWNEQFF. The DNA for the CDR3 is TGTGCCAGCAGCGTAGGAGAGGGAGGGCCCTGGAATGAGCAGTTCTTC.

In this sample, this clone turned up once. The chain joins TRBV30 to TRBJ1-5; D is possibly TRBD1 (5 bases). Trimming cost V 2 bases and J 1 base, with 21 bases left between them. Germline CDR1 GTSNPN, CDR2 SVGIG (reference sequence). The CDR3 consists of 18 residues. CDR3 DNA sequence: TGTGCCTGGAGTACCTCGCGGGGGGGAGGTGCCAGCAATCAGCCCCAGCATTTT. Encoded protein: CAWSTSRGGGASNQPQHF.

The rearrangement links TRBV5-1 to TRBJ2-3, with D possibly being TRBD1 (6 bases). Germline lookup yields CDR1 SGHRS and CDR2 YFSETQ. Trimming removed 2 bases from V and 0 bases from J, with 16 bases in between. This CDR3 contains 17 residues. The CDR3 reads CASSLGQRTSSTDTQYF. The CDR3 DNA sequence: TGCGCCAGCAGCTTAGGACAGCGGACGTCTAGCACAGATACGCAGTATTTT. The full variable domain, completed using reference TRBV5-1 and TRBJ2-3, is KAGVTQTPRYLIKTRGQQVTLSCSPISGHRSVSWYQQTPGQGLQFLFEYFSETQRNKGNFPGRFSGRQFSNSRSEMNVSTLELGDSALYLCASSLGQRTSSTDTQYFGPGTRLTVL.

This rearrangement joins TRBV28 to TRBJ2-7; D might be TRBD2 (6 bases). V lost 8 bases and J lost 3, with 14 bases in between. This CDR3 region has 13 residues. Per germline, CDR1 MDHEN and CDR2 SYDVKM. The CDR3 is CASSQRAFYEQYF. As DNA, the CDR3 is TGTGCCAGCTCCCAGCGGGCCTTCTACGAGCAGTACTTC. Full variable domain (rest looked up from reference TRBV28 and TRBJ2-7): DVKVTQSSRYLVKRTGEKVFLECVQDMDHENMFWYRQDPGLGLRLIYFSYDVKMKEKGDIPEGYSVSREKKERFSLILESASTNQTSMYLCASSQRAFYEQYFGPGTRLTVT.

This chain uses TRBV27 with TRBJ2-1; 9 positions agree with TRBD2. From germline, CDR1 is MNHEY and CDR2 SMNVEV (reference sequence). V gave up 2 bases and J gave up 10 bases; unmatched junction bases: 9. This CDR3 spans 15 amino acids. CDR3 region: CASSLRSGRVGEQFF. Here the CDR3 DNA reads TGTGCCAGCAGTTTACGTAGCGGGAGAGTTGGGGAGCAGTTCTTC.

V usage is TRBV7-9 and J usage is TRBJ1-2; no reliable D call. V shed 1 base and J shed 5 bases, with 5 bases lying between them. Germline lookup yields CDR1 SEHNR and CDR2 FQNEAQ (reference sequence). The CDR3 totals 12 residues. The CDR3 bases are TGTGCCAGCAGCTTAGGCGGATATGGCTACACCTTC. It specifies CASSLGGYGYTF.

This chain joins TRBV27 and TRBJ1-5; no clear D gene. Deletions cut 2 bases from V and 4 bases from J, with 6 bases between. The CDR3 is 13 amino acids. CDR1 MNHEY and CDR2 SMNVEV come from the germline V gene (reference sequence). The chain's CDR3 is CASSLAFNQPQHF. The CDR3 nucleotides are TGTGCCAGCAGTTTAGCCTTTAATCAGCCCCAGCATTTT.

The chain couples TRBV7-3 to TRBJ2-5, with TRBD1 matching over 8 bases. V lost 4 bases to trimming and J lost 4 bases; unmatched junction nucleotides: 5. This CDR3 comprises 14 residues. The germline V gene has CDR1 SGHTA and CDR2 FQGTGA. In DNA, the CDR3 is TGTGCCAGCAGCTGGACTCAGGGGGCAGAGACCCAGTACTTC. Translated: CASSWTQGAETQYF.

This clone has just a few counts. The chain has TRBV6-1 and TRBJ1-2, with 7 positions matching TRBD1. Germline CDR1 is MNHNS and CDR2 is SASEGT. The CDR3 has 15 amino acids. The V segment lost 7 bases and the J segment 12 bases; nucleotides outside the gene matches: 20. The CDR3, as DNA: TGTGCCAGCAATCCCATCCTTGGGGACAGTGTGAGCGACACCTTC. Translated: CASNPILGDSVSDTF.

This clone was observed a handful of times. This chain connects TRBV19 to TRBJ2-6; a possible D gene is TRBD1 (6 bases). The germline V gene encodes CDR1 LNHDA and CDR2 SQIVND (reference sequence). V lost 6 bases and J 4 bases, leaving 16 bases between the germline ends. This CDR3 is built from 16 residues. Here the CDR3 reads CASRAYMGAGANVLTF. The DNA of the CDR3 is TGTGCCAGTAGGGCTTATATGGGGGCCGGGGCCAACGTCCTGACTTTC.

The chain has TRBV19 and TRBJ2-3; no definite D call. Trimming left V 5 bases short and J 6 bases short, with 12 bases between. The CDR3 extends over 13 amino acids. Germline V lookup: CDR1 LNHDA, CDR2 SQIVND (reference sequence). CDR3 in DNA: TGTGCCAGTAGTGAATATAACGCGGATACGCAGTATTTT. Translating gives CASSEYNADTQYF.

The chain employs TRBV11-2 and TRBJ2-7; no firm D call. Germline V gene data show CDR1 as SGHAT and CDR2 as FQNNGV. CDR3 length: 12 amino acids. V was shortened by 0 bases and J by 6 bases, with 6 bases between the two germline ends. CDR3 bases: TGTGCCAGCAGCTTAGATGTCGGCGAGCAGTACTTC. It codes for CASSLDVGEQYF.

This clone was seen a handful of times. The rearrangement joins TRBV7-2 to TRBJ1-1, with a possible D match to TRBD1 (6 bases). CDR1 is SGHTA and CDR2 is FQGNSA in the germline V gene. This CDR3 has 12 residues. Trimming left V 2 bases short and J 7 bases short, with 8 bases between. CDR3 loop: CASSLWGHEAFF. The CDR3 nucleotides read TGTGCCAGCAGCTTATGGGGACATGAAGCTTTCTTT. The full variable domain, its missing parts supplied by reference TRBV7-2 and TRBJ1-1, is GAGVSQSPSNKVTEKGKDVELRCDPISGHTALYWYRQSLGQGLEFLIYFQGNSAPDKSGLPSDRFSAERTGGSVSTLTIQRTQQEDSAVYLCASSLWGHEAFFGQGTRLTVV.

The CDR3 protein is CASSEVGNMNTEAFF. CDR3 DNA sequence: TGTGCCAGCAGTGAAGTAGGAAATATGAACACTGAAGCTTTCTTT. The chain uses TRBV6-1 and TRBJ1-1; D is unresolved. The CDR3 covers 15 residues. Germline V CDR1 and CDR2: MNHNS, SASEGT. Trimming cost V 1 base and J 0 bases, with 9 bases left between them.

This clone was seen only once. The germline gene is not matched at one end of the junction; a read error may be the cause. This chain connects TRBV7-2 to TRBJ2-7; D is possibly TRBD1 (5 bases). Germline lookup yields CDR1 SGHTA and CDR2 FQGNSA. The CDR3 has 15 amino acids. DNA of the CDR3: TGTGCCAGCAGCCTACACGGTGGGGCGGTCTACGGGCAGTACTTC. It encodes CASSLHGGAVYGQYF. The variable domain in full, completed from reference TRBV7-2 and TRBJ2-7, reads GAGVSQSPSNKVTEKGKDVELRCDPISGHTALYWYRQSLGQGLEFLIYFQGNSAPDKSGLPSDRFSAERTGGSVSTLTIQRTQQEDSAVYLCASSLHGGAVYGQYFGPGTRLTVT.

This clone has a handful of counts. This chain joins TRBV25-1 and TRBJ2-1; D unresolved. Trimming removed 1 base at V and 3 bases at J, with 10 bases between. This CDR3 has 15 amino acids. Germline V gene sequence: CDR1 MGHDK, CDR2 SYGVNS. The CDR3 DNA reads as TGTGCCAGCAGTGAATGGAATAACCACTACAATGAGCAGTTCTTC. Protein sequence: CASSEWNNHYNEQFF.

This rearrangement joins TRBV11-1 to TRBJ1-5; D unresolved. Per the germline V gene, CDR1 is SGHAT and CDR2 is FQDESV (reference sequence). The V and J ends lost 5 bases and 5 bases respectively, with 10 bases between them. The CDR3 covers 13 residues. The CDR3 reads CASSTFPDQPQHF. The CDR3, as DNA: TGTGCCAGCAGCACCTTCCCGGATCAGCCCCAGCATTTT.

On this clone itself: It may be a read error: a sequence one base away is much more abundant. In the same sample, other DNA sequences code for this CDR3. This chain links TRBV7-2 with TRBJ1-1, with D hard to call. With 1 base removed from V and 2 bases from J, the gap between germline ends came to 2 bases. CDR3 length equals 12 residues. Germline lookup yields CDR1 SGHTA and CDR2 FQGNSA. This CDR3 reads CASSLENTEAFF. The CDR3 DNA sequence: TGTGCCAGCAGCTTAGAAAACACTGAAGCTTTCTTT.

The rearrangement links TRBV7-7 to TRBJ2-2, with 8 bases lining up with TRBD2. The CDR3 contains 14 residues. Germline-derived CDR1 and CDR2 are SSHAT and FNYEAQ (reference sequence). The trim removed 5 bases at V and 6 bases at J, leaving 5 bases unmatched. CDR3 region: CASSERERSGELFF. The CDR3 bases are TGTGCCAGCAGCGAGCGGGAGCGGTCCGGGGAGCTGTTTTTT.

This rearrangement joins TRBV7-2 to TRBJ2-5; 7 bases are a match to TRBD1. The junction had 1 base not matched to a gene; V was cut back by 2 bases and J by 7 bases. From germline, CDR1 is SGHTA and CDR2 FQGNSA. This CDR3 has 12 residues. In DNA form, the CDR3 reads TGTGCCAGCAGCTTATCAGGGGGGACCCAGTACTTC. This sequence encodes CASSLSGGTQYF.

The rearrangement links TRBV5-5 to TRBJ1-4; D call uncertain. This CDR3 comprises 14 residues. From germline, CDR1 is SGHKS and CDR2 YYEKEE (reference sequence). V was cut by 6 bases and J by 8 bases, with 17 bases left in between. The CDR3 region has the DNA TGTGCCAGCACTGCGACACGGACGGGGGAAAAACTGTTTTTT. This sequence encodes CASTATRTGEKLFF. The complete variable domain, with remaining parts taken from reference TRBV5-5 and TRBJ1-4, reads DAGVTQSPTHLIKTRGQQVTLRCSPISGHKSVSWYQQVLGQGPQFIFQYYEKEERGRGNFPDRFSARQFPNYSSELNVNALLLGDSALYLCASTATRTGEKLFFGSGTQLSVL.

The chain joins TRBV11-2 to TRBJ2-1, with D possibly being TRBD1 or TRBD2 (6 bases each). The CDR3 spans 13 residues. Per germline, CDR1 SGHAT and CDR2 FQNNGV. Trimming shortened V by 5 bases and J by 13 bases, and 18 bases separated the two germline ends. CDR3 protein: CASSPQGGLVQFF. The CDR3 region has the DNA TGTGCCAGCAGCCCACAGGGAGGCCTAGTTCAGTTCTTC.